These 24 T cell receptor beta chains came from one sample sequenced in a study of blood T cell repertoires in COVID-19. Assay used: immunoSEQ multiplex PCR; TCRdb lists only in-frame clones, some missing. The table has about 160,000 clones, approximately 84% seen once. Sequenced input: peripheral blood. These receptors all come from a middle-aged man who had recovered from COVID-19.

A single count supports this clone. The chain joins TRBV19 to TRBJ2-1, with D perhaps TRBD1 (6 bases). The CDR3 runs to 11 residues. The V end lost 5 bases, the J end lost 7 bases, and 6 bases lay between the germline ends. Germline CDR1 reads LNHDA; CDR2 reads SQIVND (reference sequence). In DNA, the CDR3 is TGTGCCAGTAGTCAGGGGAATGAGCAGTTCTTC. This sequence encodes CASSQGNEQFF.

DNA for the CDR3: TGTGCCAGCAGCGTTGGCGGGGGGGCTTCGACAGAGCAGTTCTTC. Protein: CASSVGGGASTEQFF. The rearrangement joins TRBV7-8 to TRBJ2-1, with 9 bases lining up with TRBD2. The CDR3 sequence is 15 residues long. In germline, CDR1 is SGHVS, CDR2 FQNEAQ. V was pared by 5 bases and J by 10 bases, with 12 bases of the junction left unmatched.

The J gene is TRBJ2-2, the V gene TRBV2; 9 bases map to TRBD2. CDR1 is SNHLY, CDR2 FYNNEI, per germline. This CDR3 has 14 residues. The ends lost 4 bases at V and 6 bases at J; junction bases unmatched: 3. CDR3 coding DNA: TGTGCCAGCAGTGGCGGGGGGGGCCCCGGGGAGCTGTTTTTT. Protein product: CASSGGGGPGELFF.

The V call is TRBV28, the J call TRBJ1-5; no clear D. The CDR3 extends over 14 amino acids. Germline lookup yields CDR1 MDHEN and CDR2 SYDVKM. Deletions cut 7 bases from V and 1 base from J, with 11 bases between. The CDR3: CASMEGFSNQPQHF. In nucleotides, the CDR3 is TGTGCCAGCATGGAGGGTTTCAGCAATCAGCCCCAGCATTTT.

This rearrangement joins TRBV28 to TRBJ2-5; TRBD1 agrees at 8 bases. Germline CDR1 and CDR2: MDHEN and SYDVKM. CDR3 length equals 17 residues. V lost 8 bases, J lost 5 bases, and 19 bases stayed unmatched. CDR3: CASPPTGTGGLGETQYF. CDR3 coding DNA: TGTGCCAGCCCTCCCACCGGGACAGGTGGTTTAGGGGAGACCCAGTACTTC.

This chain links TRBV5-1 with TRBJ2-7; a possible D gene is TRBD2 (5 bases). V was clipped by 0 bases and J by 3 bases, with 19 bases between them. The CDR3 runs 17 residues. The germline CDR1 and CDR2 sequences are SGHRS and YFSETQ. This CDR3 reads CASSLDRSERLIYEQYF. The DNA for the CDR3 is TGCGCCAGCAGCTTGGATCGGTCGGAGCGGCTCATCTACGAGCAGTACTTC.

Regarding this clone: The same CDR3 arises from other DNA sequences in this sample as well. The V and J genes are TRBV6-2 or TRBV6-3 and TRBJ2-7; 10 nucleotides match TRBD2. Germline values: CDR1 MNHEY, CDR2 SVGEGT. V dropped 5 bases and J dropped 2; count of bases not matched to a gene: 6. The CDR3 totals 15 residues. CDR3 region: CASSPRTSGTYEQYF. In nucleotides, the CDR3 is TGTGCCAGCAGTCCAAGGACTAGCGGTACCTACGAGCAGTACTTC.

V and J are TRBV5-4 and TRBJ1-5; D unresolved. Germline V gene lookup returns CDR1 SGHNT and CDR2 YYREEE (reference sequence). Deletions cut 0 bases from V and 4 bases from J, with 11 bases between. CDR3 length: 15 amino acids. CDR3 nucleotides: TGTGCCAGCAGCTTGGACCCCGCCCAGAATCAGCCCCAGCATTTT. It specifies CASSLDPAQNQPQHF.

This rearrangement joins TRBV28 to TRBJ2-7; 9 bases align to TRBD1. This CDR3 is built from 14 residues. V dropped 8 bases and J dropped 4; count of bases not matched to a gene: 9. The germline gives CDR1 MDHEN, CDR2 SYDVKM. CDR3 residues: CASGKTGGRYEQYF. The CDR3 DNA sequence: TGTGCCAGCGGCAAAACAGGGGGCCGATACGAGCAGTACTTC.

The rearrangement links TRBV9 to TRBJ2-1; 9 nucleotides match TRBD1. CDR3 length: 17 residues. V was clipped by 2 bases and J by 5 bases; unmatched bases: 11. Germline CDR1 and CDR2: SGDLS and YYNGEE. The CDR3 is CASSVGGGTGPNNEQFF. As DNA, the CDR3 is TGTGCCAGCAGCGTGGGAGGCGGGACAGGGCCTAACAATGAGCAGTTCTTC.

The J gene is TRBJ2-4, the V gene TRBV7-3; 7 bases agree with TRBD1. V was pared by 2 bases and J by 5 bases, with 0 bases of the junction left unmatched. The CDR3 extends over 13 amino acids. The germline CDR1 and CDR2 sequences are SGHTA and FQGTGA. The DNA of the CDR3 is TGTGCCAGCAGCTTAGACAGGGAAAACATTCAGTACTTC. This gives the protein CASSLDRENIQYF.

The CDR3 region is CATSDPYQGSGELFF. CDR3 nucleotide sequence: TGTGCCACCAGTGACCCTTATCAGGGGTCCGGGGAGCTGTTTTTT. V gene TRBV24-1 combines with J gene TRBJ2-2, with D possibly matching TRBD1 (6 bases). The CDR3 contains 15 residues. CDR1 and CDR2 from the germline V gene are KGHDR and SFDVKD. Between the trimmed V and J ends, which lost 4 bases and 6 bases, there was a span of 14 bases.

V gene TRBV5-1 combines with J gene TRBJ2-2, with no clear D. Germline V gene sequence: CDR1 SGHRS, CDR2 YFSETQ. V was shortened by 0 bases and J by 0 bases, with 3 bases between the two germline ends. The CDR3 runs 14 residues. CDR3 amino acids: CASSLGTNTGELFF. The CDR3 DNA is TGCGCCAGCAGCTTGGGTACGAACACCGGGGAGCTGTTTTTT.

The gene calls are TRBV7-6 and TRBJ2-2, with D possibly matching TRBD2 (5 bases). The CDR3 contains 14 residues. Germline loops: CDR1 SGHVS, CDR2 FNYEAQ. Trimming took 0 bases from V and 6 from J, leaving 8 bases between them. The CDR3 nucleotides are TGTGCCAGCAGCTTAGCGGCGGGTTCCGGGGAGCTGTTTTTT. Translated, it gives CASSLAAGSGELFF.

This clone was seen once. The V gene is TRBV28, the J gene TRBJ1-6; D gene uncertain. The CDR3 sequence is 13 residues long. Germline CDR1 and CDR2: MDHEN and SYDVKM. Trimming stripped 1 base from V and 11 bases from J, with 9 bases between. This chain's CDR3 is CASSLSGLAPLHF. The CDR3 bases are TGTGCCAGCAGTTTATCGGGGTTGGCACCCCTCCACTTT.

This clone has just a few counts. This chain links TRBV6-2 or TRBV6-3 with TRBJ1-5, with D perhaps TRBD1 (5 bases). The V and J ends lost 6 bases and 3 bases respectively, with 9 bases between them. The CDR3 has 13 amino acids. Looked up from germline, CDR1 is MNHEY and CDR2 is SVGEGT. The CDR3 is CASSGQPNQPQHF. For the CDR3, the DNA is TGTGCCAGCAGCGGACAACCCAATCAGCCCCAGCATTTT.

The chain has TRBV24-1 and TRBJ2-5, with D hard to call. CDR3 length: 12 amino acids. Trimming shortened V by 5 bases and J by 4 bases, and 7 bases separated the two germline ends. Per germline, CDR1 KGHDR and CDR2 SFDVKD. The CDR3 here is CATSVAGETQYF. In DNA form, the CDR3 reads TGTGCCACCAGTGTTGCCGGAGAGACCCAGTACTTC.

The chain employs TRBV28 and TRBJ2-2, with TRBD2 as a possible D gene (5 bases). Germline V gene sequence: CDR1 MDHEN, CDR2 SYDVKM. The ends were cut back, 4 bases at V and 4 bases at J, with 13 bases in the middle. This CDR3 contains 15 residues. In DNA, the CDR3 is TGTGCCAGCAGTTACAGCGGTTCGGGCACCGGGGAGCTGTTTTTT. This sequence encodes CASSYSGSGTGELFF.

This clone has only a few counts. The chain is built from TRBV7-8 and TRBJ1-2, with D perhaps TRBD1 (6 bases). The CDR3 sequence is 16 residues long. Per the germline V gene, CDR1 is SGHVS and CDR2 is FQNEAQ. The V and J ends lost 4 bases and 3 bases respectively, with 18 bases between them. The CDR3 DNA is TGTGCCAGCAGCTCAGACTTCAGGGGCCTGGACTATGGCTACACCTTC. Protein sequence: CASSSDFRGLDYGYTF.

The chain links TRBV30 to TRBJ1-5, with TRBD1 matching 7 bases. This CDR3 region has 14 residues. V shed 3 bases and J 2 bases; nucleotides not matched to a gene: 4. CDR1 is GTSNPN and CDR2 is SVGIG in the germline V gene (reference sequence). The DNA for the CDR3 is TGTGCCTGGAGATCTACAGGGGGCAATCAGCCCCAGCATTTT. Its protein is CAWRSTGGNQPQHF.

The V call is TRBV4-2, the J call TRBJ2-7, with 9 bases fitting TRBD2. The CDR3 is 17 residues long. Germline-derived CDR1 and CDR2 are LGHNA and YNFKEQ. V dropped 4 bases and J dropped 2; count of bases not matched to a gene: 12. The CDR3 nucleotides are TGTGCCAGCAGCCTAAGATCGCCCGGGACTAGCCCCTACGAGCAGTACTTC. This translates into CASSLRSPGTSPYEQYF.

The chain links TRBV12-3 or TRBV12-4 to TRBJ1-5; a weak D match, TRBD1 (5 bases). V shed 6 bases and J shed 4 bases, with 10 bases lying between them. The CDR3 totals 13 residues. DNA of the CDR3: TGTGCCAGCAGCTTGGGGCAGAATCAGCCCCAGCATTTT. Translating it yields CASSLGQNQPQHF.

The chain links TRBV12-3 or TRBV12-4 to TRBJ2-7, with 8 bases aligning to TRBD1. V shed 7 bases and J 3 bases; nucleotides not matched to a gene: 5. The CDR3 runs 13 residues. The CDR3 loop is CASNRQGHYEQYF. CDR3 coding DNA: TGTGCCAGCAACCGACAGGGGCACTACGAGCAGTACTTC.

This chain links TRBV7-2 with TRBJ2-7; 11 nucleotides line up with TRBD2. The germline V gene has CDR1 SGHTA and CDR2 FQGNSA. CDR3 length equals 13 residues. With V trimmed by 5 bases and J by 7 bases, 4 bases remained unmatched. The CDR3 protein is CASSILAGVEQYF. CDR3 DNA sequence: TGTGCCAGCAGCATACTAGCGGGAGTTGAGCAGTACTTC.